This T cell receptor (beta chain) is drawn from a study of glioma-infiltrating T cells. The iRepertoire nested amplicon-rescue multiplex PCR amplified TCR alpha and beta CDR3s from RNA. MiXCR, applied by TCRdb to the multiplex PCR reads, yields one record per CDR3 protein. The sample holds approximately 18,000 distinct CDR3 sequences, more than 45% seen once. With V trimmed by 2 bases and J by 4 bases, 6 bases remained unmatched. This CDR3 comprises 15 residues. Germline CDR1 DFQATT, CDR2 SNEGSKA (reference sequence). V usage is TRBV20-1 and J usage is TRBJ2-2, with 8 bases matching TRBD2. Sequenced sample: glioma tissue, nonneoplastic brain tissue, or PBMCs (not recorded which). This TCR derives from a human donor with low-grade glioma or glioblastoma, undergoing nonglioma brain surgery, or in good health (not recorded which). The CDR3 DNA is TGCAGTGCTAGAACGGGACTAGTGAGCACCGGGGAGCTGTTTTTT. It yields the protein CSARTGLVSTGELFF.